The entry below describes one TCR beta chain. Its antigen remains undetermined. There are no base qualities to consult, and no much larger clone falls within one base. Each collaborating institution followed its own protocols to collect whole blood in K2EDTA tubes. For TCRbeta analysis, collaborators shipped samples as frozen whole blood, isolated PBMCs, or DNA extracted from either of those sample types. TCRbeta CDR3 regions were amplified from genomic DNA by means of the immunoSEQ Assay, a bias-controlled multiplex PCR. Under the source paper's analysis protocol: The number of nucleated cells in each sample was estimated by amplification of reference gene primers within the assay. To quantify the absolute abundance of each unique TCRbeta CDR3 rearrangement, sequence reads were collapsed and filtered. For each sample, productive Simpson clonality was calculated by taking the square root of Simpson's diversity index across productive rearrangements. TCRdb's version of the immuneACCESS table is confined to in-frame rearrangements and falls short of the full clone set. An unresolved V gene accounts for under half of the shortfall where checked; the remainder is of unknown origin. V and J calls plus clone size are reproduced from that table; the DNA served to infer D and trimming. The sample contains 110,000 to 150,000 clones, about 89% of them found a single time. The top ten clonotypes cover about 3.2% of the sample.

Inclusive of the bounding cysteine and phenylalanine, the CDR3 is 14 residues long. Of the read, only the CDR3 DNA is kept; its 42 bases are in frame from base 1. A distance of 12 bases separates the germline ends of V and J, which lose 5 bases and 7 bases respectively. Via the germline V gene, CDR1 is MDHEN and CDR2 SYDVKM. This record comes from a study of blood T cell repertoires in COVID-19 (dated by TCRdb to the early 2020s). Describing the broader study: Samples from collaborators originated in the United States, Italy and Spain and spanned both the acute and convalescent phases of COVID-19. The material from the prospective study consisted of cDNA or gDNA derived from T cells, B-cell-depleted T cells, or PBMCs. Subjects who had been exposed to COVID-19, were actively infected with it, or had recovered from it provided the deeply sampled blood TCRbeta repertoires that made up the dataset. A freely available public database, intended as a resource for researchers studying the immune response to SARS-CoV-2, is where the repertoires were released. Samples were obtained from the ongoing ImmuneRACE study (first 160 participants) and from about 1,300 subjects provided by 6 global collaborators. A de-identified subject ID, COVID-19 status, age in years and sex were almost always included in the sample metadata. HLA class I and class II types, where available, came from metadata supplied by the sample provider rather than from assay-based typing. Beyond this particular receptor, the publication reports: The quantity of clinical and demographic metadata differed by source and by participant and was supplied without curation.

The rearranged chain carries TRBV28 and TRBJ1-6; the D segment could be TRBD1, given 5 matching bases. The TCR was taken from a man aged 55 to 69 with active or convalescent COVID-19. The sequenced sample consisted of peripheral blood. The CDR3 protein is CASSPGGGNSPLHF. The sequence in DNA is TGTGCCAGCAGTCCGGGGGGTGGAAATTCACCCCTCCACTTT.